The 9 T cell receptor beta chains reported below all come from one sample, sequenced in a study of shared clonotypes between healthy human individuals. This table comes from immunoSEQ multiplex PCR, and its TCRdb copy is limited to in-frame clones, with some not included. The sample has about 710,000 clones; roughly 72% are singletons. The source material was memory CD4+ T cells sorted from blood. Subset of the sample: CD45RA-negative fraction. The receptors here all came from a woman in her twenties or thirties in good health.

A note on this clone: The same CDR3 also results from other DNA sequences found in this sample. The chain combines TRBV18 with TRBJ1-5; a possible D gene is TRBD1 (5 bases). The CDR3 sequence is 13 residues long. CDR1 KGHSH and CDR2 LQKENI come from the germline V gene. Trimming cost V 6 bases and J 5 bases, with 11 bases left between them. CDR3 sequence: CASSPGRDQPQHF. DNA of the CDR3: TGTGCCAGCTCTCCGGGACGTGATCAGCCCCAGCATTTT.

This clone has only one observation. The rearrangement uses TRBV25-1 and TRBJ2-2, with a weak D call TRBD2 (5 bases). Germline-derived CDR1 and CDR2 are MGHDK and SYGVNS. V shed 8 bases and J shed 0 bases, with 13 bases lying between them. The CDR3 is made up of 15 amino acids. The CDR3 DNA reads TGTGCCAGCGCTTCTAGCAGCCCGAACACCGGGGAGCTGTTTTTT. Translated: CASASSSPNTGELFF.

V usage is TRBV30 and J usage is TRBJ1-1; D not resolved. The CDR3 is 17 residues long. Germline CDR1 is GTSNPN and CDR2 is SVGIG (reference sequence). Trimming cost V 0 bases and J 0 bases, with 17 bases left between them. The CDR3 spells CAWSVPPTALMNTEAFF. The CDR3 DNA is TGTGCCTGGAGTGTACCCCCAACCGCTTTAATGAACACTGAAGCTTTCTTT.

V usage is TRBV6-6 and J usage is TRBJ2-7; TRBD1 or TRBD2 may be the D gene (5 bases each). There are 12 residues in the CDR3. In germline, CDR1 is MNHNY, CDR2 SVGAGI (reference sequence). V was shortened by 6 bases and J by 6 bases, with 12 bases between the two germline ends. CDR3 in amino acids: CASRGEGFEQYF. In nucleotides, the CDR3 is TGTGCCAGCAGGGGGGAAGGGTTCGAGCAGTACTTC.

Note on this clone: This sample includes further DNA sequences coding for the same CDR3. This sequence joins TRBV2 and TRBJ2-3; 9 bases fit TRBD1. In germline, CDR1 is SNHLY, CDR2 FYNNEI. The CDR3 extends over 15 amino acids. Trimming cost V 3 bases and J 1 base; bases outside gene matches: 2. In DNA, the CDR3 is TGTGCCAGCAGTGAGAGGACAGGGGGCACAGATACGCAGTATTTT. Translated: CASSERTGGTDTQYF.

The CDR3 protein is CASSVQGNPDTQYF. The CDR3 nucleotides are TGCGCCAGCAGCGTTCAGGGTAACCCAGATACGCAGTATTTT. V and J are TRBV5-1 and TRBJ2-3; D perhaps matches TRBD1 (5 bases). V dropped 4 bases and J dropped 4 bases, with 13 bases sitting between them. This CDR3 is 14 amino acids long. Germline V lookup: CDR1 SGHRS, CDR2 YFSETQ.

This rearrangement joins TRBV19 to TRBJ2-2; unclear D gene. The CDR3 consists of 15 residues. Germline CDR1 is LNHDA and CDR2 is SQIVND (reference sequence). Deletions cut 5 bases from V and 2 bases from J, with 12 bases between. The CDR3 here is CASSEGAANTGELFF. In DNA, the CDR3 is TGTGCCAGTAGTGAAGGAGCCGCCAACACCGGGGAGCTGTTTTTT. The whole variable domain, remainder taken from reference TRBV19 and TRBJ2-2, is DGGITQSPKYLFRKEGQNVTLSCEQNLNHDAMYWYRQDPGQGLRLIYYSQIVNDFQKGDIAEGYSVSREKKESFPLTVTSAQKNPTAFYLCASSEGAANTGELFFGEGSRLTVL.

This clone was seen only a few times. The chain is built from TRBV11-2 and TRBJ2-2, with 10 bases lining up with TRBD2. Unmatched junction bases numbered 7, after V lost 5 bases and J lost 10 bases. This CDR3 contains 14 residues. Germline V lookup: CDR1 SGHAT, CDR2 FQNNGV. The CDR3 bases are TGTGCCAGCAGCCCACGGACTAGCGGTGAGGAGCTGTTTTTT. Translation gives CASSPRTSGEELFF.

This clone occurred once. CDR3 loop: CASSYQVPRGETQYF. DNA of the CDR3: TGTGCCAGCAGTTACCAGGTGCCTAGGGGAGAGACCCAGTACTTC. This chain connects TRBV6-5 to TRBJ2-5; weak D call: TRBD1 (5 bases). Germline lookup yields CDR1 MNHEY and CDR2 SVGAGI. Trimming pared 2 bases from V and 4 bases from J, leaving 14 bases between. The CDR3 is 15 amino acids.